Listed here is a single T cell receptor (beta chain). The antigen remains unidentified. CDR3 size: 14 residues. Germline V gives CDR1 PRHDT, CDR2 FYEKMQ (reference sequence). Between the trimmed V and J ends, which lost 6 bases and 5 bases, there was a span of 16 bases. These data come from a study of shared clonotypes between healthy human individuals. About the research overall: Each donor contributed plates that comprised three CD4 naive, three CD4 memory, two CD8 naive and one CD8 memory.

Findings and limits, study-wide: Depth was large, yet rarefaction showed that sorted-subset sequencing was incomplete.

The DNA input per sorted-subset replicate PCR was around 200 ng, corresponding to around 28,000 T cell genomes. The repertoire was sequenced with immunoSEQ multiplex PCR; TCRdb's copy has only in-frame clones and lacks some. This table holds some 1,900,000 clones, roughly 95% found once. Naive CD8 cells lacked CD45RO, underwent positive selection for CCR7 and left out terminally differentiated effector memory CD45RA+ cells. The sample consisted of naive CD8+ T cells sorted from blood. The gene calls are TRBV13 and TRBJ2-5; tentatively, D is TRBD1 (5 bases). This TCR was recovered from a man between 18 and 35 years old in good health. CDR3 sequence (DNA): TGTGCCAGCAGAATTGGTGGGGCGTTGGAGACCCAGTACTTC. Translated: CASRIGGALETQYF.